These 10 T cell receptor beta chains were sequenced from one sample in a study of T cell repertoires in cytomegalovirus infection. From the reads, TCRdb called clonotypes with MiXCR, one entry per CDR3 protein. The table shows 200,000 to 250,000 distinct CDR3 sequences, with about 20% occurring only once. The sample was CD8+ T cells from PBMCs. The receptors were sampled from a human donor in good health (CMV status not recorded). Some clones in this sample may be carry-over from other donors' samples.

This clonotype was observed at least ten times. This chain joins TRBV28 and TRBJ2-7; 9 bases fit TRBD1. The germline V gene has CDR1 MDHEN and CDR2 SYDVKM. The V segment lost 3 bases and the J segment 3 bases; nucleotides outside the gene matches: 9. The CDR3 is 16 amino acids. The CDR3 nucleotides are TGTGCCAGCAGTTTGGGCCGGGGGACAGGGTACTACGAGCAGTACTTC. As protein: CASSLGRGTGYYEQYF.

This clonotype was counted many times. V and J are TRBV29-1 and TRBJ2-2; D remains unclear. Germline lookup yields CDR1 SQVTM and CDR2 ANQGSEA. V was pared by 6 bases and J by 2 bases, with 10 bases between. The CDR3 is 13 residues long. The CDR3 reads CSVSGDNTGELFF. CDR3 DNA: TGCAGCGTGTCAGGTGATAACACCGGGGAGCTGTTTTTT.

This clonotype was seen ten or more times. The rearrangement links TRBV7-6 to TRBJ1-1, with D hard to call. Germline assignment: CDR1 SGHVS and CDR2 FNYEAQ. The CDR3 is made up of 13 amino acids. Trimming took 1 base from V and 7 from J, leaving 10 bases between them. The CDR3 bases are TGTGCCAGCAGCTTAGACGTGGGTGGTGAAGCTTTCTTT. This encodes CASSLDVGGEAFF.

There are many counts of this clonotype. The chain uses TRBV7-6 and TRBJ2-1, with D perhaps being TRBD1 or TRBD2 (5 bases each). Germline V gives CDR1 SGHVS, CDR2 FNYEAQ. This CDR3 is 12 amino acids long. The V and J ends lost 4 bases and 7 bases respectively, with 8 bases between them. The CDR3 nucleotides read TGTGCCAGCAGCTGGGGCGGGAATGAGCAGTTCTTC. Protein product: CASSWGGNEQFF. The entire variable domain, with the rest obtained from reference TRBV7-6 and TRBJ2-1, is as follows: GAGVSQSPRYKVTKRGQDVALRCDPISGHVSLYWYRQALGQGPEFLTYFNYEAQQDKSGLPNDRFSAERPEGSISTLTIQRTEQRDSAMYRCASSWGGNEQFFGPGTRLTVL.

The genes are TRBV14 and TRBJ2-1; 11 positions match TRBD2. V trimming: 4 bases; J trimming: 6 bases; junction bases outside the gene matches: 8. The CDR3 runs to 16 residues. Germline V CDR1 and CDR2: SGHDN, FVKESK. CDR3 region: CASSPLLAGVGNEQFF. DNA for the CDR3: TGTGCCAGCAGCCCGCTACTAGCGGGGGTTGGCAATGAGCAGTTCTTC.

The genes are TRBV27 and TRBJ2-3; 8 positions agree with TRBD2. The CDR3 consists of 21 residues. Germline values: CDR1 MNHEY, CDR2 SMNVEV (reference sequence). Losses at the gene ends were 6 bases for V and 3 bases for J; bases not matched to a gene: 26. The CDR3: CASSGRVGTSDMPIWTDTQYF. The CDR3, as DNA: TGTGCCAGCAGCGGCCGGGTGGGGACTAGTGATATGCCGATTTGGACAGATACGCAGTATTTT.

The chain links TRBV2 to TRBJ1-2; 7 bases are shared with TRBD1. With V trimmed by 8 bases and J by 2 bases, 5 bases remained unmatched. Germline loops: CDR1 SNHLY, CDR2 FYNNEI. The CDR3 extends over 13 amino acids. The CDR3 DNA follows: TGTGCCAGCTATGGACAGGAGAACTATGGCTACACCTTC. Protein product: CASYGQENYGYTF.

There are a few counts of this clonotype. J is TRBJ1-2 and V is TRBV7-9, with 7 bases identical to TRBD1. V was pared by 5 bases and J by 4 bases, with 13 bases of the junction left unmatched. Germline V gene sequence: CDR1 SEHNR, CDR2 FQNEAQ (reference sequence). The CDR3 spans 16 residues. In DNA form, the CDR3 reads TGTGCCAGCAGCCAGGGGGGATCTGGAGACCTCTATGGCTACACCTTC. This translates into CASSQGGSGDLYGYTF.

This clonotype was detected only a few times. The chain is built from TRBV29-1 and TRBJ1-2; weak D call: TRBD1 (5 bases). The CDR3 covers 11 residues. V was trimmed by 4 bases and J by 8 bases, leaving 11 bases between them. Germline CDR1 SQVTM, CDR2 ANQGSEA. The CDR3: CSVAEGMGYTF. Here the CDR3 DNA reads TGCAGCGTTGCCGAGGGGATGGGCTACACCTTC.

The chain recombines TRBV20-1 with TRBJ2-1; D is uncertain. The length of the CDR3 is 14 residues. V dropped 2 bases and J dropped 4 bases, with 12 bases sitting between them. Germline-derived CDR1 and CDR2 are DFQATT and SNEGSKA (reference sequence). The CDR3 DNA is TGCAGTGCTAGAAGGCGCGGTACGTACAATGAGCAGTTCTTC. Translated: CSARRRGTYNEQFF.